This T cell receptor beta chain was identified in a study of shared clonotypes between healthy human individuals. The wider study: Per donor, three plates held CD4 naive cells, three held CD4 memory, two held CD8 naive and one held CD8 memory. General study results and limits: The donor pool, a small one, limited the genetic and exposure-history diversity represented.

Comment on this clone: Its antigen is undetermined.

This CDR3 comprises 13 residues. Trimming took 5 bases from V and 2 from J, leaving 10 bases between them. Germline loops: CDR1 SGHAT, CDR2 FQNNGV. Tens of thousands of T cell genomes, or approximately 190 ng DNA, went into the sorted-subset replicate PCRs. Libraries were prepared by immunoSEQ multiplex PCR; TCRdb keeps only in-frame clonotypes and omits some of them. The sample consists of around 980,000 clones, approximately 78% of them appearing once. This clonotype originated in a man between 18 and 29 years old in good health. Some clones in this sample may be carry-over from other donors' samples. The J gene is TRBJ2-7, the V gene TRBV11-2; D is unclear. The sequenced sample consisted of memory CD4+ T cells from PBMCs. The subset was: CD45RA-negative fraction. Here the CDR3 reads CASSGRVTYEQYF. The CDR3 DNA reads TGTGCCAGCAGCGGTCGGGTAACCTACGAGCAGTACTTC.